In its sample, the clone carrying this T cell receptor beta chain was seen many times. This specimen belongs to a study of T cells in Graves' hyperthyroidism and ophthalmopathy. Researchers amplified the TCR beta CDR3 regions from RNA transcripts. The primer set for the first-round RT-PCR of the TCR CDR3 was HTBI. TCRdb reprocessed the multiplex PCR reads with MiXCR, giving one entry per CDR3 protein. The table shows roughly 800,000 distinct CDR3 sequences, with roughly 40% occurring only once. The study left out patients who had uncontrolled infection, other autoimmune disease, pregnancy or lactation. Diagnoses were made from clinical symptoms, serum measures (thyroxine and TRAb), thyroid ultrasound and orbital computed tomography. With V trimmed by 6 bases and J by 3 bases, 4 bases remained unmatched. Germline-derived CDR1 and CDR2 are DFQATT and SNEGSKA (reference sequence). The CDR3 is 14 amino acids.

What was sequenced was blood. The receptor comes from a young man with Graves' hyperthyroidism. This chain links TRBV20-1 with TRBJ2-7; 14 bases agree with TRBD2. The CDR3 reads CSAQTSGRGYEQYF. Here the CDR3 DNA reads TGCAGTGCCCAGACTAGCGGGAGGGGCTACGAGCAGTACTTC.